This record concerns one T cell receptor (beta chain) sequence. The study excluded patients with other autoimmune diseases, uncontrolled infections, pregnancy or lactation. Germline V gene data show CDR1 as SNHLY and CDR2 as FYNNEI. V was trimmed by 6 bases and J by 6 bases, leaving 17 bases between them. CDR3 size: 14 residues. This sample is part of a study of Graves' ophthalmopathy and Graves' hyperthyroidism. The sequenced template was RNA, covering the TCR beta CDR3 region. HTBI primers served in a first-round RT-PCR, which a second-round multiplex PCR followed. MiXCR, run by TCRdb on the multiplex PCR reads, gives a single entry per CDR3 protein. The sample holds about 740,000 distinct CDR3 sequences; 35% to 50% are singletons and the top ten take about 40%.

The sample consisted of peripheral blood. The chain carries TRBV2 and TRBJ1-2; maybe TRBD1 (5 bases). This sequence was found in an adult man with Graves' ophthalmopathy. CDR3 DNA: TGTGCCAGCAGACGCGCCGGGACGAAGGATGGCTACACCTTC. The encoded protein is CASRRAGTKDGYTF.